These 9 T cell receptor beta chains share one sample of origin, sequenced in a study of cytomegalovirus exposure and HLA in healthy donors. This table comes from immunoSEQ multiplex PCR, and its TCRdb copy is limited to in-frame clones, with some not included. The repertoire has 85,000 to 120,000 clones, about 94% of them found once; the top ten carry approximately 1%. The sequenced sample was PBMCs. The receptors were gathered from a woman aged 18-29 years in good health and CMV-seronegative.

Only one count was recorded for this clone. The same CDR3 arises from other DNA sequences in this sample as well. The chain has TRBV6-1 and TRBJ2-7; D may be TRBD1 (5 bases). From germline, CDR1 is MNHNS and CDR2 SASEGT. The germline V and J ends were trimmed by 1 base and 2 bases, with 9 bases remaining between them. This CDR3 is built from 14 residues. Here the CDR3 DNA reads TGTGCCAGCAGTGAAGTTAGGGGCCCCTACGAGCAGTACTTC. It encodes CASSEVRGPYEQYF.

The gene calls are TRBV29-1 and TRBJ2-7; 8 bases align to TRBD1. The CDR3 runs to 13 residues. J gave up 4 bases and V 7 bases, and 9 bases lay outside the gene matches. Looked up from germline, CDR1 is SQVTM and CDR2 is ANQGSEA. The CDR3 region is CSARTGPFYEQYF. In DNA, the CDR3 is TGCAGCGCCAGGACAGGGCCTTTTTACGAGCAGTACTTC.

V and J are TRBV11-2 and TRBJ2-4, with D unresolved. The ends were cut back, 2 bases at V and 2 bases at J, with 7 bases in the middle. Germline CDR1 and CDR2: SGHAT and FQNNGV. The CDR3 has 14 residues. The CDR3 DNA reads TGTGCCAGCAGCTTACTCGGGTCCAAAAACATTCAGTACTTC. Residues: CASSLLGSKNIQYF. The full variable domain, in which reference TRBV11-2 and TRBJ2-4 provide the parts outside the CDR3, is EAGVAQSPRYKIIEKRQSVAFWCNPISGHATLYWYQQILGQGPKLLIQFQNNGVVDDSQLPKDRFSAERLKGVDSTLKIQPAKLEDSAVYLCASSLLGSKNIQYFGAGTRLSVL.

This clone occurred once. The chain carries TRBV27 and TRBJ2-7; D gene uncertain. Trimming shortened V by 3 bases and J by 2 bases, and 8 bases separated the two germline ends. In germline, CDR1 is MNHEY, CDR2 SMNVEV (reference sequence). The CDR3 runs to 13 residues. CDR3 sequence reads: CASSFPPAYEQYF. CDR3 DNA: TGTGCCAGCAGTTTCCCCCCCGCCTACGAGCAGTACTTC.

This chain connects TRBV2 to TRBJ2-1, with D unresolved. With 1 base removed from V and 7 bases from J, the gap between germline ends came to 14 bases. This CDR3 is built from 15 residues. Germline loops: CDR1 SNHLY, CDR2 FYNNEI. The CDR3 loop reads CASSEGVHYLNEQFF. CDR3 DNA sequence: TGTGCCAGCAGTGAAGGGGTCCACTACCTAAATGAGCAGTTCTTC. The variable domain in full, with the rest retrieved from reference TRBV2 and TRBJ2-1, is EPEVTQTPSHQVTQMGQEVILRCVPISNHLYFYWYRQILGQKVEFLVSFYNNEISEKSEIFDDQFSVERPDGSNFTLKIRSTKLEDSAMYFCASSEGVHYLNEQFFGPGTRLTVL.

The chain combines TRBV6-1 with TRBJ1-1; 9 positions match TRBD1. CDR1 is MNHNS, CDR2 SASEGT, per germline. CDR3 length: 15 amino acids. V lost 9 bases, J lost 1 base, and 9 bases stayed unmatched. The CDR3 loop reads CASHLGTGQNTEAFF. The DNA for the CDR3 is TGTGCCAGTCACTTAGGGACAGGGCAGAACACTGAAGCTTTCTTT.

CDR3 loop: CASSSLLRGMNTEAFF. CDR3 coding DNA: TGTGCCAGCAGTTCGCTTCTGCGGGGTATGAACACTGAAGCTTTCTTT. The rearrangement links TRBV6-5 to TRBJ1-1; D is unresolved. The CDR3 runs to 16 residues. V lost 4 bases and J lost 0, with 15 bases in between. Germline V gives CDR1 MNHEY, CDR2 SVGAGI.

This clone was observed once. The rearrangement links TRBV27 to TRBJ1-1, with TRBD1 matching 7 bases. Germline lookup yields CDR1 MNHEY and CDR2 SMNVEV (reference sequence). The length of the CDR3 is 15 residues. After removal of 5 bases from V and 0 bases from J, the junction contained 6 bases not matched to a gene. CDR3 coding DNA: TGTGCCAGCAGTCTCTACAGGGGAGTGAACACTGAAGCTTTCTTT. Amino acid sequence: CASSLYRGVNTEAFF.

The V and J genes are TRBV2 and TRBJ2-5, with D hard to call. Per the germline V gene, CDR1 is SNHLY and CDR2 is FYNNEI. V was shortened by 2 bases and J by 5 bases, with 9 bases between the two germline ends. This CDR3 comprises 13 residues. CDR3 protein: CASSEWAVETQYF. Here the CDR3 DNA reads TGTGCCAGCAGTGAATGGGCAGTGGAGACCCAGTACTTC.